One sample yielded the 21 T cell receptor beta chains listed below, sequenced in a study of OX40 agonist ivuxolimab in advanced cancers. Sequencing was performed with immunoSEQ multiplex PCR; in TCRdb, only in-frame clones are kept and a portion is missing. The sample yields some 86,000 clones, roughly 89% seen once. This specimen was CD4+ or CD8+ T cells sorted from blood, taken in a trial of the OX40 agonist ivuxolimab. These receptors were obtained from an adult with an advanced solid tumor such as melanoma, head and neck, liver or kidney cancer.

The chain links TRBV6-4 to TRBJ2-1; 9 bases agree with TRBD1. Germline lookup yields CDR1 MRHNA and CDR2 SNTAGT. The length of the CDR3 is 15 residues. After removal of 6 bases from V and 8 bases from J, the junction contained 11 bases not matched to a gene. For the CDR3, the DNA is TGTGCCAGCAGCCCCGGGACAGGGCGTAAAGATGAGCAGTTCTTC. Protein product: CASSPGTGRKDEQFF.

The chain is built from TRBV6-6 and TRBJ2-7, with 10 bases matching TRBD2. Losses at the gene ends were 5 bases for V and 4 bases for J; bases not matched to a gene: 5. The CDR3 contains 14 residues. Germline CDR1 is MNHNY and CDR2 is SVGAGI (reference sequence). The CDR3 nucleotides read TGTGCCAGCAGTATAGCGGGAGGTCGTTACGAGCAGTACTTC. Translated: CASSIAGGRYEQYF.

A single count supports this clone. The chain joins TRBV4-2 to TRBJ2-3, with D unclear. This CDR3 region has 16 residues. Germline CDR1 and CDR2: LGHNA and YNFKEQ. With 1 base removed from V and 1 base from J, the gap between germline ends came to 12 bases. The CDR3 loop reads CASSQVVAFGTDTQYF. CDR3 bases: TGTGCCAGCAGCCAAGTTGTTGCGTTTGGCACAGATACGCAGTATTTT.

The sample holds a few counts of this clone. The V call is TRBV7-9, the J call TRBJ2-7, with a tentative D call TRBD1 (5 bases). V lost 5 bases, J lost 1 base, and 9 bases lay in between. Germline values: CDR1 SEHNR, CDR2 FQNEAQ (reference sequence). This CDR3 region has 13 residues. CDR3 residues: CASSPRQSYEQYF. DNA of the CDR3: TGTGCCAGCAGCCCTAGACAGTCCTACGAGCAGTACTTC.

The CDR3 sequence is CAISSGLAASYEQYF. The CDR3 nucleotides are TGTGCCATCAGTTCGGGACTAGCGGCCTCCTACGAGCAGTACTTC. This chain uses TRBV10-3 with TRBJ2-7; TRBD2 matches at 11 bases. Germline lookup yields CDR1 ENHRY and CDR2 SYGVKD. V lost 5 bases and J lost 0; bases outside the gene matches: 3. The CDR3 runs to 15 residues.

This sequence joins TRBV2 and TRBJ2-1; 9 nucleotides align to TRBD2. The germline gives CDR1 SNHLY, CDR2 FYNNEI. V lost 0 bases and J lost 3; bases outside the gene matches: 0. This CDR3 has 15 amino acids. The CDR3 DNA sequence: TGTGCCAGCAGTGAAGCACTAGCGGGCTACAATGAGCAGTTCTTC. Translated: CASSEALAGYNEQFF.

The chain links TRBV2 to TRBJ2-7, with 10 nucleotides matching TRBD2. Germline CDR1 and CDR2: SNHLY and FYNNEI. The CDR3 contains 17 residues. The J segment lost 4 bases and the V segment lost 5 bases, leaving 14 bases of the junction unmatched. CDR3 coding DNA: TGTGCCAGCAGTATTGGAGGTGGTAGCGGGAGGACGTACGAGCAGTACTTC. It translates to CASSIGGGSGRTYEQYF.

CDR3 sequence: CASSLQGSYEQYF. The DNA for the CDR3 is TGTGCCAGCAGCTTGCAGGGCTCCTACGAGCAGTACTTC. The rearrangement joins TRBV5-8 to TRBJ2-7, with D perhaps matching TRBD1 (5 bases). CDR1 is SGHTS and CDR2 is YDEGEE in the germline V gene. Trimming removed 1 base from V and 0 bases from J, with 5 bases in between. CDR3 length: 13 amino acids.

This chain connects TRBV2 to TRBJ2-3, with D tentatively TRBD2 (7 bases). Trimming removed 7 bases from V and 1 base from J, with 15 bases in between. The germline V gene has CDR1 SNHLY and CDR2 FYNNEI. The CDR3 covers 15 residues. The CDR3 DNA reads as TGTGCCAGCATGCTAGGGGGAGGGGGCACAGATACGCAGTATTTT. Protein sequence: CASMLGGGGTDTQYF.

This chain links TRBV10-2 with TRBJ1-2; perhaps TRBD1 as D (5 bases). Trimming pared 2 bases from V and 5 bases from J, leaving 12 bases between. The CDR3 has 14 residues. Germline V gives CDR1 WSHSY, CDR2 SAAADI. CDR3 protein: CASSEPGISYGYTF. In nucleotides, the CDR3 is TGCGCCAGCAGTGAGCCAGGGATCAGTTATGGCTACACCTTC.

This clone has only one observation. This sequence joins TRBV5-1 and TRBJ2-1; D ambiguous. The CDR3 is 12 amino acids. V was cut by 2 bases and J by 7 bases, with 7 bases left in between. CDR1 is SGHRS and CDR2 is YFSETQ in the germline V gene. The CDR3 protein is CASSFVDNEQFF. CDR3 nucleotide sequence: TGCGCCAGCAGCTTCGTGGATAATGAGCAGTTCTTC.

This chain connects TRBV29-1 to TRBJ2-6, with D possibly called TRBD1 or TRBD2 (6 bases each). V dropped 1 base and J dropped 4 bases, with 20 bases sitting between them. The CDR3 runs to 18 residues. Germline CDR1 is SQVTM and CDR2 is ANQGSEA. CDR3 in amino acids: CSVEGASGGAIGANVLTF. The DNA for the CDR3 is TGCAGCGTTGAAGGGGCCTCCGGGGGCGCGATAGGGGCCAACGTCCTGACTTTC.

This sequence joins TRBV6-6 and TRBJ1-1; the D is unclear. Trimming removed 7 bases at V and 4 bases at J, with 16 bases between. Germline V gene data show CDR1 as MNHNY and CDR2 as SVGAGI (reference sequence). This CDR3 contains 14 residues. Here the CDR3 DNA reads TGTGCCAGCACCACAAAGGATTCCGGCACTGAAGCTTTCTTT. Translating gives CASTTKDSGTEAFF.

This clone was counted between two and nine times. The rearrangement links TRBV7-7 to TRBJ2-4; D is uncertain. V lost 5 bases and J lost 8, with 7 bases in between. This CDR3 has 11 amino acids. Germline lookup yields CDR1 SSHAT and CDR2 FNYEAQ (reference sequence). CDR3 in DNA: TGTGCCAGCAGCAATGGCGACATTCAGTACTTC. Encoded protein: CASSNGDIQYF.

CDR3: CASSPPTGGPGNTIYF. In DNA form, the CDR3 reads TGTGCCAGCAGCCCCCCGACGGGGGGGCCTGGAAACACCATATATTTT. V usage is TRBV4-2 and J usage is TRBJ1-3; a weak D match, TRBD1 (6 bases). Trimming stripped 4 bases from V and 2 bases from J, with 15 bases between. The CDR3 totals 16 residues. Germline V gives CDR1 LGHNA, CDR2 YNFKEQ.

V and J are TRBV6-1 and TRBJ1-1, with 9 bases fitting TRBD1. The CDR3 loop spans 12 amino acids. J gave up 8 bases and V 7 bases, and 5 bases lay outside the gene matches. The germline CDR1 and CDR2 sequences are MNHNS and SASEGT. CDR3 in DNA: TGTGCCAGCAATGCAGACAGGGGGGAAGCTTTCTTT. It codes for CASNADRGEAFF.

V usage is TRBV19 and J usage is TRBJ2-5; TRBD2 aligns across 9 bases. V shed 3 bases and J 4 bases; nucleotides not matched to a gene: 9. CDR1 is LNHDA and CDR2 is SQIVND in the germline V gene (reference sequence). The CDR3 is made up of 16 amino acids. The CDR3 sequence: CASSISGGLGRETQYF. CDR3 sequence (DNA): TGTGCCAGTAGTATTAGCGGGGGTTTAGGTCGAGAGACCCAGTACTTC.

This sequence joins TRBV6-1 and TRBJ2-1, with unresolved D. The CDR3 is 11 residues long. V lost 8 bases, J lost 3 bases, and 5 bases lay in between. CDR1 and CDR2 (germline): MNHNS, SASEGT. CDR3 region: CASGLYNEQFF. Here the CDR3 DNA reads TGTGCCAGCGGGCTCTACAATGAGCAGTTCTTC.

The gene calls are TRBV7-2 and TRBJ2-3; D remains ambiguous. Germline V gene sequence: CDR1 SGHTA, CDR2 FQGNSA. Trimming took off 5 bases at V and 1 base at J, with 13 bases between the two ends. The CDR3 length is 15 residues. Written as DNA, the CDR3 is TGTGCCAGCAGCCCTCCCCCGGGCGGCACAGATACGCAGTATTTT. This sequence encodes CASSPPPGGTDTQYF.

The chain has TRBV6-6 and TRBJ1-1; maybe TRBD1 (6 bases). Germline V gene lookup returns CDR1 MNHNY and CDR2 SVGAGI (reference sequence). Deletions cut 8 bases from V and 4 bases from J, with 17 bases between. The CDR3 is made up of 14 amino acids. The CDR3 nucleotides read TGTGCCAGCGGGGGAGGGGGTACGGGCACTGAAGCTTTCTTT. Translating it yields CASGGGGTGTEAFF.

The chain carries TRBV19 and TRBJ2-7; a weak D match, TRBD1 (7 bases). The V and J ends lost 5 bases and 5 bases respectively, with 13 bases between them. This CDR3 is built from 13 residues. Germline V gives CDR1 LNHDA, CDR2 SQIVND (reference sequence). The CDR3 region is CASSQGGNNEQYF. CDR3 coding DNA: TGTGCCAGTAGTCAGGGGGGCAATAACGAGCAGTACTTC. Supplemented by reference TRBV19 and TRBJ2-7, the full variable domain reads DGGITQSPKYLFRKEGQNVTLSCEQNLNHDAMYWYRQDPGQGLRLIYYSQIVNDFQKGDIAEGYSVSREKKESFPLTVTSAQKNPTAFYLCASSQGGNNEQYFGPGTRLTVT.